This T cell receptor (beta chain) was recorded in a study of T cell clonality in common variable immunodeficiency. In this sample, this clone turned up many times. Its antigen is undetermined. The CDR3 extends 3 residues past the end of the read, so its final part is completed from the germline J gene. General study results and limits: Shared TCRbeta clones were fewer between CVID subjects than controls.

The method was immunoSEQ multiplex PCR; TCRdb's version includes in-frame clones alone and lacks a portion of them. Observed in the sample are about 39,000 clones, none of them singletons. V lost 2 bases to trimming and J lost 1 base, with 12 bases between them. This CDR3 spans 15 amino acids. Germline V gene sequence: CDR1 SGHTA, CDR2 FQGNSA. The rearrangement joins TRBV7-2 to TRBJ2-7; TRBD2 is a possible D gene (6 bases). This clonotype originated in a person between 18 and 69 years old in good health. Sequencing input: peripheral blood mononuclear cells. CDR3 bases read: TGTGCCAGCAGCTTACAGGGACTTGCTTCCTACGAG. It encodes CASSLQGLASYE. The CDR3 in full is CASSLQGLASYEQYF.